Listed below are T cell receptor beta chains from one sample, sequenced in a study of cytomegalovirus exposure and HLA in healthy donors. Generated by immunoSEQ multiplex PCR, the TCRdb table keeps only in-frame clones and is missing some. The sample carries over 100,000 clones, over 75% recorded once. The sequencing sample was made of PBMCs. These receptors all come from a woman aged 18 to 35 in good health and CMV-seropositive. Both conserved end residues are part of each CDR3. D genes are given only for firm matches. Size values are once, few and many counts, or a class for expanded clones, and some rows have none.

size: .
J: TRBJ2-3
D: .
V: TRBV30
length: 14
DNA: TGTGCCTGGAGTACCGGGACTGGCACAGATACGCAGTATTTT
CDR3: CAWSTGTGTDTQYF

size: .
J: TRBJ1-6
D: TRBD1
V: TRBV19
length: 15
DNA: TGTGCCAGTAGTATTCTGACAGGGCAAGGTTCACCCCTCCACTTT
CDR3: CASSILTGQGSPLHF

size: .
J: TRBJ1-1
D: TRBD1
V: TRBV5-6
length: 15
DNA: TGTGCCAGCAGCCCCCTGGACAGGGTTAACACTGAAGCTTTCTTT
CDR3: CASSPLDRVNTEAFF

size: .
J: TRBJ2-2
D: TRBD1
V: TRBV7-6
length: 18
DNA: TGTGCCAGCAGCTTGAACCTCGCCGGGACAGGGAACACCGGGGAGCTGTTTTTT
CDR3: CASSLNLAGTGNTGELFF

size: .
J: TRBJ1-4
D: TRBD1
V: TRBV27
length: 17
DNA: TGTGCCAGCAGCGACAGGGGGCGCGGGGCAACTAATGAAAAACTGTTTTTT
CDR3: CASSDRGRGATNEKLFF

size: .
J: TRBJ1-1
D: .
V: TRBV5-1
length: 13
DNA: TGCGCCAGCAGCTTTAGCGGGGGCACTGAAGCTTTCTTT
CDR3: CASSFSGGTEAFF

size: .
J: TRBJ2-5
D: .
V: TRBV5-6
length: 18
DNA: TGTGCCAGCAGCCCATTTAGAGACTTAGGACAGTACCAAGAGACCCAGTACTTC
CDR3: CASSPFRDLGQYQETQYF

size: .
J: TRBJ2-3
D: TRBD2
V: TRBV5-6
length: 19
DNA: TGTGCCAGCAGCTTGTTGGGACTAGCGGGGGAAGGGAGCACAGATACGCAGTATTTT
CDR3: CASSLLGLAGEGSTDTQYF

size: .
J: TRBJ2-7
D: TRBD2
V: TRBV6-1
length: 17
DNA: TGTGCCAGCAGTGGGACGGGGGGGTATTCATTACCCTACGAGCAGTACTTC
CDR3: CASSGTGGYSLPYEQYF

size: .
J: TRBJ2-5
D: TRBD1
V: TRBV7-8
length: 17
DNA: TGTGCCAGCAGCTTATTGTCGGGACAGGGGGCTGGAGAGACCCAGTACTTC
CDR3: CASSLLSGQGAGETQYF

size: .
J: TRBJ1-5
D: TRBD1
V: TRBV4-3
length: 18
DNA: TGCGCCAGCAGCCAGGGGACAGGGGGCGCGATTAGCAATCAGCCCCAGCATTTT
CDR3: CASSQGTGGAISNQPQHF

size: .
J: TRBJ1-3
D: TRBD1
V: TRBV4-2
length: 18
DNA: TGTGCCAGCAGCCAAGAAATGGGACAGGGGGCCTCTGGAAACACCATATATTTT
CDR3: CASSQEMGQGASGNTIYF

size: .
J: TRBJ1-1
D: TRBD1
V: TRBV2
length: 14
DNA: TGTGCCAGCAGCACAGGGGAAAGGTCCACTGAAGCTTTCTTT
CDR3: CASSTGERSTEAFF

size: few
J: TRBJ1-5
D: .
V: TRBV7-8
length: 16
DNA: TGTGCCAGCAGCTTATTTAGGGCCGGGGGCAATCAGCCCCAGCATTTT
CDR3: CASSLFRAGGNQPQHF

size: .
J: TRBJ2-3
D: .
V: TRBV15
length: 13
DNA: TGTGCCACCAGCAGGACAGGCACAGATACGCAGTATTTT
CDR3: CATSRTGTDTQYF

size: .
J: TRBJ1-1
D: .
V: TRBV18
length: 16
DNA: TGTGCCAGCTCACCCGACAGCTCAAAGAGCCACACTGAAGCTTTCTTT
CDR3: CASSPDSSKSHTEAFF

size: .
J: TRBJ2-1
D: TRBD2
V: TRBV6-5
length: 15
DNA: TGTGCCAGCAGTATAAGCGGGGGGGCTTACAATGAGCAGTTCTTC
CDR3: CASSISGGAYNEQFF

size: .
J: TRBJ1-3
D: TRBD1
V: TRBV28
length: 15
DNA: TGTGCCAGCAGATTACAGGGGGCTGCTGGAAACACCATATATTTT
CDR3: CASRLQGAAGNTIYF

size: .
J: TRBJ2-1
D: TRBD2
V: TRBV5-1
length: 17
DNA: TGCGCCAGCAGCCCATTGACTAGCGGGGTATCCTACAATGAGCAGTTCTTC
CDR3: CASSPLTSGVSYNEQFF

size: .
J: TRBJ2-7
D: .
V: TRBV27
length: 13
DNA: TGTGCCAGCGGATCGGGAGCTCTCTACGAGCAGTACTTC
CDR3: CASGSGALYEQYF

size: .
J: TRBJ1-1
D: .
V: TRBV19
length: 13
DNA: TGTGCCAGTCAGACAGGAGTGAACACTGAAGCTTTCTTT
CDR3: CASQTGVNTEAFF

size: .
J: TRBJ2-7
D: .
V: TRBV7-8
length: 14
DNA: TGTGCCAGCAGCCTTAGCGGAGACCTTTGGGAGCAGTACTTC
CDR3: CASSLSGDLWEQYF

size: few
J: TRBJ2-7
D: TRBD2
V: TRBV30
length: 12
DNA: TGTGCCTGGAGTTTGACTAGCGGGAGAATTTACTTC
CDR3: CAWSLTSGRIYF

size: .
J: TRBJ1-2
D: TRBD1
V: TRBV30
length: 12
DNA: TGTGCCTGCAGGACAGGGACCTATGGCTACACCTTC
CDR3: CACRTGTYGYTF

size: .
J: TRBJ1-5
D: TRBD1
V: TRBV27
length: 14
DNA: TGTGCCAGCAGCAGGGACAGGCTCAATCAGCCCCAGCATTTT
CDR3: CASSRDRLNQPQHF

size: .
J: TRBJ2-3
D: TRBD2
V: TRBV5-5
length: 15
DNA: TGTGCCAGCAGCTTCGGGTCTGCGGGGGTAGATACGCAGTATTTT
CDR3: CASSFGSAGVDTQYF

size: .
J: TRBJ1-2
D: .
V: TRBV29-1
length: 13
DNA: TGCAGCGTTGAAACACAGTCTCACTATGGCTACACCTTC
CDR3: CSVETQSHYGYTF

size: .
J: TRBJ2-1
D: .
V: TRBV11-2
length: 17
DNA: TGTGCCAGCAGCTACGGTCCCCCCCGAGGGTCCTACAATGAGCAGTTCTTC
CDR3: CASSYGPPRGSYNEQFF

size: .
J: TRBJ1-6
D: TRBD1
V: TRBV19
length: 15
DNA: TGTGCCAGTAGGGGGGACAGGGCGCTAAATTCACCCCTCCACTTT
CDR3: CASRGDRALNSPLHF

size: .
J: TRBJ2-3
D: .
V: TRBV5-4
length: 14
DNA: TGTGCCAGCAGCCTCAACCGGGGCACAGATACGCAGTATTTT
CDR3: CASSLNRGTDTQYF

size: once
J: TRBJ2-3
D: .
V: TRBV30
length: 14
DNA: TGTGCCTGGGCCTTCCAAGTTCAGTCAGATACGCAGTATTTT
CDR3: CAWAFQVQSDTQYF

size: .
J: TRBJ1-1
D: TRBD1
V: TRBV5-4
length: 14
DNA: TGTGCCAGCAGCTATAACAGGGGGGGCACTGAAGCTTTCTTT
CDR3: CASSYNRGGTEAFF

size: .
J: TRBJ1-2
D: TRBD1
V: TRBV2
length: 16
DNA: TGTGCCAGCAGTTCGCACAGGGGACAGGGGGCAAATGGCTACACCTTC
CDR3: CASSSHRGQGANGYTF

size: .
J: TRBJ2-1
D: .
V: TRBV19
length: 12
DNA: TGTGCCAGTAGTAGTGGCTTTAATGAGCAGTTCTTC
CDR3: CASSSGFNEQFF

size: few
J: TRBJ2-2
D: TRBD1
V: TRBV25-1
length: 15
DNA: TGTGCCAGCAGCCCCGGGACAGGGAATACCGGGGAGCTGTTTTTT
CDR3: CASSPGTGNTGELFF

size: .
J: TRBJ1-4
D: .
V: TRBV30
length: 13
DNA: TGTGCCTGGAAGGGCCAGGGTGGGGAAAAACTGTTTTTT
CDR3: CAWKGQGGEKLFF

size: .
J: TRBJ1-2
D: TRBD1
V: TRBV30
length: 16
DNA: TGTGCCTGGAGTCCGCACCAACGACAGGGCCGCTATGGCTACACCTTC
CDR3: CAWSPHQRQGRYGYTF

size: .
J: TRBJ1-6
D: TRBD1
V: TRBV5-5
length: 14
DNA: TGTGCCAGCAGCCCGGGACAGAATAATTCACCCCTCCACTTT
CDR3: CASSPGQNNSPLHF

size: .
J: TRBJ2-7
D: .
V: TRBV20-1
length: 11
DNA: TGCAGTGCGGCGGGTGGCTACGAGCAGTACTTC
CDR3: CSAAGGYEQYF

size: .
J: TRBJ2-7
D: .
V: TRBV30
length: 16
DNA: TGTGCCTGGAGTGTATCCTTCAAGGACAGCCCTGGGAGGCAGTACTTC
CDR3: CAWSVSFKDSPGRQYF

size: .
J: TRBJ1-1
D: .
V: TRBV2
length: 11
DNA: TGTGCCAGCATGAGAAACACTGAAGCTTTCTTT
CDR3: CASMRNTEAFF

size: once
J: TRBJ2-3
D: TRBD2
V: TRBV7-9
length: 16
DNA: TGTGCCAGCAGCAGGGGACTAGCGGCTTCCACAGATACGCAGTATTTT
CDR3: CASSRGLAASTDTQYF

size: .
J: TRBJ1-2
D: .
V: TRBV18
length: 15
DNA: TGTGCCAGCTCACCCCTGGACACCATTGGGTATGGCTACACCTTC
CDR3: CASSPLDTIGYGYTF

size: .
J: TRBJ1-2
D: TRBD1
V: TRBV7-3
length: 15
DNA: TGTGCCAGCAGCGGCGAGGAGGGGGCTACCCATGGCTACACCTTC
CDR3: CASSGEEGATHGYTF

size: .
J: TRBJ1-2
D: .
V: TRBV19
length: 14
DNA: TGTGCCAGTAGTATCGCCGGAGCTAACTATGGCTACACCTTC
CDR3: CASSIAGANYGYTF

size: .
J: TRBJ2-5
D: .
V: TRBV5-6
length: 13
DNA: TGTGCCAGCAGCTTCAGCAGCGAAGAGACCCAGTACTTC
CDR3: CASSFSSEETQYF

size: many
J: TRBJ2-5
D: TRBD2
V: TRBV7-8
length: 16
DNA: TGTGCCAGCAGCCCGAGGGAGCGGGGGCTCCAAGAGACCCAGTACTTC
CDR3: CASSPRERGLQETQYF

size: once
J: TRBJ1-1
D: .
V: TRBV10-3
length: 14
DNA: TGTGCCATCAGTGAGGGGGATCTGAGGGAGGAAGCTTTCTTT
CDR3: CAISEGDLREEAFF

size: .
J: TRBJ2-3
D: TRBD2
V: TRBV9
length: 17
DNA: TGTGCCAGCAGCGTATTCGGAAGGTCGGGAGGGCGAGATACGCAGTATTTT
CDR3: CASSVFGRSGGRDTQYF

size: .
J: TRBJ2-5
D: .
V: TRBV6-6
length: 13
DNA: TGTGCCAGCACGGAAAACAGGGCAGAGACCCAGTACTTC
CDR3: CASTENRAETQYF

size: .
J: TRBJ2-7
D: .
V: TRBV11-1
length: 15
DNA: TGTGCCAGCAGCTTACGTAGTCTTCCCACCTACGAGCAGTACTTC
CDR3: CASSLRSLPTYEQYF

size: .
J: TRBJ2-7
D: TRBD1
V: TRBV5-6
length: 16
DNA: TGTGCCAGCAGCTTGGCTGGGACAGGGGGTAAGAACGAGCAGTACTTC
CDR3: CASSLAGTGGKNEQYF